This entry features one T cell receptor (beta chain) sequence. Its antigen is undetermined. The sample is drawn from a study of cytomegalovirus exposure and HLA in healthy donors. Amplification used 60 Vbeta primers and 13 Jbeta primers. Data came from immunoSEQ multiplex PCR; TCRdb stores just in-frame clones and leaves some out. Seen here are 150,000 to 200,000 clones, approximately 84% observed once, and the top ten hold around 1.4%. The CDR3 extends over 16 amino acids. Study-level results: Associated with cytomegalovirus, according to the listing, were fewer than 200 TCR beta chains. Presence/absence analyses assumed roughly uniform sequencing depth across donors, which may not hold.

The rearrangement links TRBV21-1 to TRBJ1-5; TRBD1, as called in the table, went unchecked against the DNA. TRBV21-1 is termed a pseudogene. The source of this sequence is a girl between 10 and 17 years old in good health and CMV-seropositive. Source material: PBMCs. CDR3 loop: CASSNVWDRGVQPQHF. The CDR3 nucleotides read TGTGCCAGCAGCAATGTGTGGGACAGGGGAGTGCAGCCCCAGCATTTT.